This T cell receptor (beta chain) was sequenced for a study of T cell responses to AZD1222 COVID-19 vaccine. The CDR3 is 15 amino acids. The J segment lost 1 base and the V segment lost 4 bases, leaving 5 bases of the junction unmatched. CDR1 is SGHDT, CDR2 YYEEEE, per germline. As to this clone: Its antigen is not identified.

Findings and caveats of the study: White British ancestry dominated among donors, who included more females, and clonal diversity was possibly underestimated.

The data were produced by immunoSEQ multiplex PCR, yet TCRdb's version contains in-frame clones alone and is incomplete. The sample gives fewer than 90,000 clones, just over 85% of which show up once; more than 5% is in the top ten. The chain links TRBV5-6 to TRBJ2-5, with 9 bases lining up with TRBD1. The material sequenced was peripheral blood, taken 28 days after the second AZD1222 dose. The sequence was obtained from an adult who received the AZD1222 COVID-19 vaccine. The CDR3, as DNA: TGTGCCAGCAGCCGACAGGGGGTAGTCCAAGAGACCCAGTACTTC. The encoded protein is CASSRQGVVQETQYF.